These T cell receptor beta chains were read from a single sample in a study of PD-1 blockade in classical Hodgkin lymphoma. Clones were read by immunoSEQ multiplex PCR, and TCRdb kept only the in-frame ones, dropping some. The data hold about 25,000 clones, with around 81% observed a single time. The sequencing here drew on peripheral blood mononuclear cells (PBMCs), taken before the second cycle of nivolumab. These receptors were collected from a human donor with classical Hodgkin lymphoma. CDR3s include the opening cysteine and the closing phenylalanine or tryptophan. A D gene is named only where the DNA matches it firmly. Not every row has a clone size; where given, it reads once, few, many or a size class.

D	J	length	V	size	CDR3	DNA
-	TRBJ1-3	13	TRBV7-9	few	CASSFLSGNTIYF	TGTGCCAGCAGCTTTTTATCTGGAAACACCATATATTTT
TRBD2	TRBJ2-1	15	TRBV27	-	CASSLRLAVDNEQFF	TGTGCCAGCAGTTTGCGTCTAGCGGTGGATAATGAGCAGTTCTTC
-	TRBJ2-1	15	TRBV5-1	-	CASSPPTTAYNEQFF	TGCGCCAGCAGCCCCCCGACGACCGCGTACAATGAGCAGTTCTTC
-	TRBJ2-7	15	TRBV2	-	CASMDSLGGFDEQYF	TGTGCCAGCATGGACAGTTTGGGTGGTTTTGATGAGCAGTACTTC
TRBD1	TRBJ2-7	12	TRBV27	-	CASSLGQGRQYF	TGTGCCAGCAGTTTAGGACAGGGAAGGCAGTACTTC
TRBD2	TRBJ2-7	14	TRBV11-3	-	CASSSGGMRYEQYF	TGTGCCAGCAGCTCCGGGGGGATGCGCTACGAGCAGTACTTC
-	TRBJ2-1	16	TRBV14	-	CASSQEGDSLSDEQFF	TGTGCCAGCAGCCAAGAAGGTGACAGTCTTAGCGATGAGCAGTTCTTC
TRBD1	TRBJ1-3	16	TRBV30	-	CAWREDPGTGRNTIYF	TGTGCCTGGAGAGAGGACCCGGGGACAGGGAGAAACACCATATATTTT
-	TRBJ1-3	16	TRBV5-5	-	CASSLRNRAPGNTIYF	TGTGCCAGCAGCTTAAGAAACAGGGCCCCTGGAAACACCATATATTTT
TRBD1	TRBJ2-2	14	TRBV6-1	-	CASRTDRGTGELFF	TGTGCCAGCAGGACAGACAGGGGGACCGGGGAGCTGTTTTTT
TRBD1	TRBJ2-7	16	TRBV7-9	-	CASSPAGTGGLYEQYF	TGTGCCAGCAGCCCCGCCGGGACAGGGGGCTTATACGAGCAGTACTTC
-	TRBJ2-5	12	TRBV11-2	medium-sized	CASSLGWETQYF	TGTGCCAGCAGCTTAGGCTGGGAGACCCAGTACTTC
TRBD2	TRBJ2-1	16	TRBV2	-	CASSQQTSVLANEQFF	TGTGCCAGCAGTCAACAGACTAGCGTTCTCGCCAATGAGCAGTTCTTC
-	TRBJ2-2	14	TRBV2	few	CASSEARGEGELFF	TGTGCCAGCAGTGAAGCGCGAGGGGAGGGGGAGCTGTTTTTT
TRBD1	TRBJ2-7	13	TRBV5-1	-	CASSVTGEYEQYF	TGCGCCAGCAGCGTGACAGGGGAATACGAGCAGTACTTC
TRBD2	TRBJ2-1	15	TRBV6-5	-	CASRISGISYNEQFF	TGTGCCAGCAGGATAAGCGGGATCTCCTACAATGAGCAGTTCTTC
TRBD2	TRBJ2-3	17	TRBV4-2	-	CASSRPGATGGGATQYF	TGTGCCAGCAGCCGCCCCGGGGCCACCGGGGGGGGAGCTACGCAGTATTTT
-	TRBJ2-5	13	TRBV2	medium-sized	CASSEVEVETQYF	TGTGCCAGCAGTGAAGTCGAAGTCGAGACCCAGTACTTC
-	TRBJ2-3	12	TRBV11-3	-	CASSLEADTQYF	TGTGCCAGCAGCTTAGAGGCAGATACGCAGTATTTT
-	TRBJ2-3	14	TRBV30	-	CAWRDIIGTDTQYF	TGTGCCTGGCGGGACATCATAGGCACAGATACGCAGTATTTT
TRBD1	TRBJ2-1	14	TRBV29-1	few	CSGTPGQGASEQFF	TGCAGCGGGACACCGGGACAGGGGGCTAGTGAGCAGTTCTTC
TRBD1	TRBJ1-2	14	TRBV2	few	CASSPGQQNYGYTF	TGTGCCAGCAGCCCGGGACAGCAGAACTATGGCTACACCTTC
-	TRBJ1-1	15	TRBV5-4	-	CASSFSTDGNTEAFF	TGTGCCAGCAGCTTCTCGACAGACGGGAACACTGAAGCTTTCTTT
TRBD1	TRBJ1-6	17	TRBV7-9	few	CASSVQTTGTYNSPLHF	TGTGCCAGCAGCGTTCAAACGACAGGGACCTATAATTCACCCCTCCACTTT
-	TRBJ2-2	14	TRBV18	few	CASSRPGNTGELFF	TGTGCCAGCTCGAGGCCGGGGAACACCGGGGAGCTGTTTTTT
-	TRBJ2-7	14	TRBV10-3	few	CAIRSSGKSDEQYF	TGTGCCATCAGAAGCTCTGGGAAGAGCGACGAGCAGTACTTC
-	TRBJ2-5	15	TRBV28	-	CASSRQGGAGETQYF	TGTGCCAGCAGTCGCCAAGGGGGCGCGGGGGAGACCCAGTACTTC
-	TRBJ2-2	16	TRBV21-1	-	CASSLVYTGLTGELFF	TGTGCCAGCAGTCTCGTTTACACAGGCTTGACCGGGGAGCTGTTTTTT
-	TRBJ1-2	14	TRBV6-1	-	CASSEGRGAIGYTF	TGTGCCAGCAGTGAAGGACGGGGTGCTATCGGCTACACCTTC
-	TRBJ2-1	12	TRBV5-1	-	CASSFQPPEQFF	TGCGCCAGCAGCTTCCAGCCCCCTGAGCAGTTCTTC
-	TRBJ1-2	14	TRBV19	few	CASSPDQPAGGYTF	TGTGCCAGTAGTCCGGATCAGCCGGCGGGTGGCTACACCTTC
-	TRBJ1-2	12	TRBV4-1	few	CASSRESRDYTF	TGCGCCAGCAGCAGAGAGTCTAGGGATTACACCTTC
-	TRBJ1-2	15	TRBV28	-	CASSKFSGTDYGYTF	TGTGCCAGCAGTAAGTTCTCCGGGACCGACTATGGCTACACCTTC